These 30 T cell receptor beta chains were sequenced from one sample in a study of blood T cell repertoires in COVID-19. Here immunoSEQ multiplex PCR was the method, and the copy in TCRdb shows in-frame clones only, minus some. In the table there are about 110,000 clones, about four fifths of which are singletons. The source material was peripheral blood. These receptors came from a woman aged 55-69 years with acute or convalescent COVID-19.

The CDR3: CAWRSGRGRFDTQYF. Written as DNA, the CDR3 is TGTGCCTGGAGATCCGGGCGGGGGAGGTTTGATACGCAGTATTTT. V gene TRBV30 combines with J gene TRBJ2-3; TRBD2 matches at 7 bases. The junction had 12 bases not matched to a gene; V was cut back by 3 bases and J by 6 bases. In germline, CDR1 is GTSNPN, CDR2 SVGIG (reference sequence). This CDR3 is built from 15 residues.

This chain joins TRBV12-5 and TRBJ1-3, with 7 bases fitting TRBD1. The CDR3 extends over 15 amino acids. Germline loops: CDR1 LGHNT, CDR2 FRNRAP. V shed 5 bases, J shed 4 bases, and the junction held 8 bases outside the gene matches. Here the CDR3 reads CASGETGIGGNTIYF. DNA of the CDR3: TGTGCTAGTGGTGAGACAGGGATAGGGGGAAACACCATATATTTT.

The chain joins TRBV6-5 to TRBJ2-7; maybe TRBD1 (5 bases). The V gene's germline CDR1 is MNHEY and CDR2 SVGAGI. The CDR3 has 13 residues. Trimming stripped 2 bases from V and 3 bases from J, with 8 bases between. The CDR3 is CASSYDRSYEQYF. CDR3 nucleotide sequence: TGTGCCAGCAGTTACGACAGAAGCTACGAGCAGTACTTC.

The rearrangement uses TRBV5-5 and TRBJ1-2; 7 nucleotides match TRBD1. This CDR3 region has 14 residues. Germline V CDR1 and CDR2: SGHKS, YYEKEE (reference sequence). J was trimmed by 5 bases and V by 0 bases; bases with no gene match: 4. The DNA for the CDR3 is TGTGCCAGCAGCTTGGCAGGGGGAGAATATGGCTACACCTTC. This encodes CASSLAGGEYGYTF.

The CDR3 DNA sequence: TGTGCCAGCAGCTTAGGGTTGTCGGGGGAGCAGTACTTC. This encodes CASSLGLSGEQYF. This chain links TRBV11-3 with TRBJ2-7; tentative D call: TRBD2 (5 bases). The CDR3 has 13 amino acids. Trimming cost V 1 base and J 7 bases, with 11 bases left between them. Germline assignment: CDR1 SGHNT and CDR2 YENEEA.

The chain couples TRBV5-4 to TRBJ1-1; tentative D call: TRBD1 (5 bases). This CDR3 spans 15 amino acids. Germline V gives CDR1 SGHNT, CDR2 YYREEE (reference sequence). Deletions cut 3 bases from V and 2 bases from J, with 14 bases between. The CDR3 DNA reads TGTGCCAGCAGCTCTGGATGGACAATTAACACTGAAGCTTTCTTT. This sequence encodes CASSSGWTINTEAFF.

The chain combines TRBV4-2 with TRBJ2-7, with TRBD1 matching 7 bases. Looked up from germline, CDR1 is LGHNA and CDR2 is YNFKEQ. The CDR3 contains 18 residues. V shed 0 bases and J 1 base; nucleotides not matched to a gene: 12. CDR3 nucleotides: TGTGCCAGCAGCCAAGATCTTATAAGGGGACAGACTTCCTACGAGCAGTACTTC. Translated: CASSQDLIRGQTSYEQYF.

V is TRBV7-3 and J is TRBJ1-1; TRBD1 might be the D (5 bases). V lost 2 bases and J lost 9, with 10 bases in between. The CDR3 is 12 amino acids. CDR1 is SGHTA and CDR2 is FQGTGA in the germline V gene. The CDR3 region is CASSLPGLQAFF. The DNA of the CDR3 is TGTGCCAGCAGCTTACCGGGACTTCAAGCTTTCTTT.

The J gene is TRBJ2-1, the V gene TRBV19, with 9 bases identical to TRBD1. V was clipped by 11 bases and J by 5 bases; unmatched bases: 7. The CDR3 has 13 amino acids. Germline lookup yields CDR1 LNHDA and CDR2 SQIVND (reference sequence). As DNA, the CDR3 is TGTGCCGTGGTCCGGGACAGGGACAATGAGCAGTTCTTC. It specifies CAVVRDRDNEQFF.

The chain joins TRBV7-2 to TRBJ2-5; D unresolved. The CDR3 has 15 amino acids. With 1 base removed from V and 2 bases from J, the gap between germline ends came to 11 bases. The germline CDR1 and CDR2 sequences are SGHTA and FQGNSA. This CDR3 is CASSLDFTVQETQYF. The CDR3 bases are TGTGCCAGCAGCTTAGATTTTACAGTGCAAGAGACCCAGTACTTC.

The chain combines TRBV7-3 with TRBJ2-5, with 8 positions matching TRBD2. Unmatched junction bases numbered 14, after V lost 4 bases and J lost 7 bases. CDR3 length: 16 amino acids. The germline gives CDR1 SGHTA, CDR2 FQGTGA. The CDR3 sequence: CASSSQSGGFRGTQYF. The CDR3 DNA follows: TGTGCCAGCAGCTCCCAGTCGGGGGGGTTCCGGGGGACCCAGTACTTC. Variable domain in full (rest from reference TRBV7-3 and TRBJ2-5): GAGVSQTPSNKVTEKGKYVELRCDPISGHTALYWYRQSLGQGPEFLIYFQGTGAADDSGLPNDRFFAVRPEGSVSTLKIQRTERGDSAVYLCASSSQSGGFRGTQYFGPGTRLLVL.

The chain links TRBV5-1 to TRBJ2-3, with D perhaps TRBD1 (8 bases). The CDR3 runs to 14 residues. Trimming cost V 4 bases and J 3 bases, with 12 bases left between them. The V gene's germline CDR1 is SGHRS and CDR2 YFSETQ. The DNA of the CDR3 is TGCGCCAGCAGCCTACAGGGGGGGACAGATACGCAGTATTTT. Protein sequence: CASSLQGGTDTQYF.

This clone was seen more than once but under ten times. This chain links TRBV2 with TRBJ1-5; D might be TRBD1 (6 bases). V was pared by 3 bases and J by 3 bases, with 6 bases between. The germline V gene encodes CDR1 SNHLY and CDR2 FYNNEI. The CDR3 length is 13 residues. In nucleotides, the CDR3 is TGTGCCAGCAGTGAGGGGGCCAATCAGCCCCAGCATTTT. Its protein product is CASSEGANQPQHF.

DNA of the CDR3: TGTGCTAGTGGCCCTGACGGACAGGGCAATCAGCCCCAGCATTTT. Translated, it gives CASGPDGQGNQPQHF. The J gene is TRBJ1-5, the V gene TRBV12-5; TRBD1 agrees at 7 bases. The CDR3 covers 15 residues. Germline V lookup: CDR1 LGHNT, CDR2 FRNRAP. The trim removed 6 bases at V and 2 bases at J, leaving 7 bases unmatched. The whole variable domain, filled in from reference TRBV12-5 and TRBJ1-5, reads DARVTQTPRHKVTEMGQEVTMRCQPILGHNTVFWYRQTMMQGLELLAYFRNRAPLDDSGMPKDRFSAEMPDATLATLKIQPSEPRDSAVYFCASGPDGQGNQPQHFGDGTRLSIL.

The J gene is TRBJ2-7, the V gene TRBV3-1 (or the pseudogene TRBV3-2), with D possibly TRBD2 on 6 matching bases. This CDR3 region has 15 residues. In germline, CDR1 is LGHDT, CDR2 YNNKEL (reference sequence). Trimming removed 1 base from V and 5 bases from J, with 15 bases in between. DNA for the CDR3: TGTGCCAGCAGCCAAGGGCCGGGGGTTGTCCACGAGCAGTACTTC. Its translation: CASSQGPGVVHEQYF.

The chain employs TRBV25-1 and TRBJ1-5; TRBD1 aligns across 7 bases. The CDR3 sequence is 13 residues long. From germline, CDR1 is MGHDK and CDR2 SYGVNS. V was pared by 6 bases and J by 2 bases, with 1 base of the junction left unmatched. The CDR3 protein is CASSTGGNQPQHF. DNA for the CDR3: TGTGCCAGCAGCACAGGGGGCAATCAGCCCCAGCATTTT.

The rearrangement joins TRBV24-1 to TRBJ2-5; D might be TRBD2 (7 bases). The CDR3 spans 15 residues. Germline CDR1 and CDR2: KGHDR and SFDVKD. The V and J ends lost 3 bases and 5 bases respectively, with 15 bases between them. The CDR3 nucleotides read TGTGCCACCAGTGATGCCCGGGGGGCTGCGGAGACCCAGTACTTC. Protein: CATSDARGAAETQYF.

For this clone: The same CDR3 also results from other DNA sequences found in this sample. The rearrangement uses TRBV5-1 and TRBJ2-1, with 13 nucleotides matching TRBD2. J was trimmed by 4 bases and V by 4 bases; bases with no gene match: 2. The germline V gene encodes CDR1 SGHRS and CDR2 YFSETQ. The CDR3 has 15 amino acids. This CDR3 is CASSTTSGGYNEQFF. In nucleotides, the CDR3 is TGCGCCAGCAGCACGACTAGCGGGGGGTACAATGAGCAGTTCTTC.

This sequence joins TRBV12-3 or TRBV12-4 and TRBJ2-3; perhaps TRBD2 as D (5 bases). This CDR3 comprises 13 residues. Trimming took off 4 bases at V and 3 bases at J, with 8 bases between the two ends. The CDR3 reads CASSSGLTDTQYF. CDR3 sequence (DNA): TGTGCCAGCAGTTCAGGACTGACAGATACGCAGTATTTT.

The rearrangement uses TRBV5-1 and TRBJ1-4; D is undetermined. The CDR3 totals 13 residues. Trimming stripped 5 bases from V and 8 bases from J, with 13 bases between. CDR1 SGHRS and CDR2 YFSETQ come from the germline V gene. CDR3 bases: TGCGCCAGCAGGTTTGTACCGGAGGAAAAACTGTTTTTT. This gives the protein CASRFVPEEKLFF.

J is TRBJ2-7 and V is TRBV9; maybe TRBD2 (5 bases). This CDR3 contains 14 residues. Germline values: CDR1 SGDLS, CDR2 YYNGEE. The V and J ends lost 4 bases and 2 bases respectively, with 13 bases between them. CDR3 DNA: TGTGCCAGCAGCCCCGAGGGCTGGACCTACGAGCAGTACTTC. Translating gives CASSPEGWTYEQYF. The full variable domain, in which reference TRBV9 and TRBJ2-7 provide the parts outside the CDR3, is DSGVTQTPKHLITATGQRVTLRCSPRSGDLSVYWYQQSLDQGLQFLIQYYNGEERAKGNILERFSAQQFPDLHSELNLSSLELGDSALYFCASSPEGWTYEQYFGPGTRLTVT.

As concerns this clone: Germline and junction disagree at one end, which may indicate a read error. The chain carries TRBV29-1 and TRBJ1-3, with D tentatively TRBD1 (5 bases). CDR1 is SQVTM, CDR2 ANQGSEA, per germline. This CDR3 spans 14 amino acids. The CDR3 sequence is CSVQDSHSGNTIYF. In DNA, the CDR3 is TGCAGCGTTCAAGACAGTCACTCTGGAAACACCATATATTTT.

The rearrangement uses TRBV27 and TRBJ1-1; D is possibly TRBD1 (5 bases). Germline CDR1 is MNHEY and CDR2 is SMNVEV (reference sequence). The CDR3 covers 13 residues. The V gene lost 2 bases and the J gene lost 5 bases, with 9 bases spanning the gap. The CDR3 protein is CASSLVGVTEAFF. The CDR3 DNA reads TGTGCCAGCAGTTTAGTAGGGGTTACTGAAGCTTTCTTT.

The chain employs TRBV6-1 and TRBJ1-4; D is uncertain. The CDR3 totals 15 residues. V was pared by 1 base and J by 7 bases, with 13 bases between. Germline CDR1 reads MNHNS; CDR2 reads SASEGT. The CDR3 here is CASSEGGTVGEKLFF. CDR3 DNA: TGTGCCAGCAGTGAAGGTGGTACAGTAGGTGAAAAACTGTTTTTT.

The genes are TRBV9 and TRBJ2-3, with 9 bases matching TRBD2. J lost 2 bases, V lost 0 bases, and 10 bases had no gene match. The CDR3 length is 18 residues. Germline V gene lookup returns CDR1 SGDLS and CDR2 YYNGEE. CDR3 loop: CASSVDGGGARNTDTQYF. The DNA of the CDR3 is TGTGCCAGCAGCGTAGACGGCGGGGGGGCCCGGAACACAGATACGCAGTATTTT.

The chain links TRBV6-6 to TRBJ1-5; the D is unclear. From germline, CDR1 is MNHNY and CDR2 SVGAGI (reference sequence). Trimming took 2 bases from V and 4 from J, leaving 12 bases between them. CDR3 size: 15 residues. The CDR3 loop reads CASSYGQPENQPQHF. The CDR3 DNA is TGTGCCAGCAGTTACGGGCAGCCCGAAAATCAGCCCCAGCATTTT.

The V and J genes are TRBV5-1 and TRBJ1-6, with D hard to call. Trimming shortened V by 0 bases and J by 6 bases, and 10 bases separated the two germline ends. This CDR3 spans 15 amino acids. The germline gives CDR1 SGHRS, CDR2 YFSETQ. The CDR3 protein is CASSLGDFSNSPLHF. CDR3 sequence (DNA): TGCGCCAGCAGCTTGGGAGACTTTTCTAATTCACCCCTCCACTTT.

CDR3 DNA sequence: TGTGCCAGCAGAGACAGGATCAATCAGCCCCAGCATTTT. The encoded protein is CASRDRINQPQHF. The J gene is TRBJ1-5, the V gene TRBV6-5; the D gene is possibly TRBD1 (6 bases). V gave up 6 bases and J gave up 3 bases, with 9 bases separating them. CDR3 size: 13 residues. Looked up from germline, CDR1 is MNHEY and CDR2 is SVGAGI.

V is TRBV2 and J is TRBJ2-5, with TRBD2 matching over 10 bases. This CDR3 contains 15 residues. The germline V gene has CDR1 SNHLY and CDR2 FYNNEI. The trim removed 1 base at V and 5 bases at J, leaving 4 bases unmatched. The CDR3 region has the DNA TGTGCCAGCAGTGAAGGACCGACTAGCGGGGAGACCCAGTACTTC. It encodes CASSEGPTSGETQYF.

This rearrangement joins TRBV6-5 to TRBJ2-7; the D gene is possibly TRBD2 (5 bases). CDR3 size: 13 residues. Looked up from germline, CDR1 is MNHEY and CDR2 is SVGAGI. V was pared by 2 bases and J by 2 bases, with 7 bases between. CDR3 nucleotide sequence: TGTGCCAGCAGTTACAGCGGAACCTACGAGCAGTACTTC. Residues: CASSYSGTYEQYF.